Shown below are 20 T cell receptor beta chains from a single sample sequenced in a study of T cells expressing NK-cell markers (dated by TCRdb to 2018 to 2021). Library preparation was by 5' RACE. Sequencing took place on an Illumina HiSeq 2000. After TCRdb reprocessed the reads, each CDR3 protein sequence was kept as one row, without DNA. The sample has 500,000 or so distinct CDR3 sequences on record. The ten largest clones take up roughly 3.6% of the sample. Sequenced sample: blood T cells: a sorted CD56 or NKG2C T cell subset, CD4+ or CD8+ T cells, or bulk PBMC T cells (not recorded which). The receptor set was obtained from a man younger than 30 in good health. Donor details come from another sample of the same person, matched by shared clones.

The chain recombines TRBV5-1 with TRBJ2-1; no DNA is available, so the TRBD1 call from TCRdb remains unchecked. CDR1 is SGHRS, CDR2 YFSETQ, per germline. This CDR3 is 17 amino acids long. Here the CDR3 reads CASSPAGATGIYNEQFF.

J is TRBJ1-3 and V is TRBV12-3 or TRBV12-4. The CDR3 runs to 13 residues. CDR3 residues: CASQDSSGNTIYF.

J is TRBJ1-1 and V is TRBV29-1. This CDR3 has 12 amino acids. CDR1 is SQVTM, CDR2 ANQGSEA, per germline. The CDR3 sequence is CSVLRGNTEAFF.

The rearrangement uses TRBV11-3 and TRBJ1-2; TCRdb gives TRBD1 as the D gene, but with no DNA this cannot be confirmed. CDR1 is SGHNT, CDR2 YENEEA, per germline. The CDR3 runs to 15 residues. The CDR3 protein is CASSGSQGGLDGYTF.

The gene calls are TRBV20-1 and TRBJ1-2. Germline values: CDR1 DFQATT, CDR2 SNEGSKA (reference sequence). The CDR3 is made up of 12 amino acids. Here the CDR3 reads CSGTDNNYGYTF.

The chain has TRBV14 and TRBJ2-3. This CDR3 has 11 amino acids. CDR1 is SGHDN and CDR2 is FVKESK in the germline V gene. CDR3 sequence reads: CASSQTNTQYF.

The chain employs TRBV6-5 and TRBJ1-1. This CDR3 is 16 amino acids long. Germline-derived CDR1 and CDR2 are MNHEY and SVGAGI. The CDR3 region is CASSGPAERAVGEAFF.

The V gene is TRBV20-1, the J gene TRBJ1-2; TCRdb's D call of TRBD1 is untestable without DNA. This CDR3 is 12 amino acids long. Germline CDR1 and CDR2: DFQATT and SNEGSKA (reference sequence). Here the CDR3 reads CSARDTGHGYTF.

CDR3 amino acids: CAAWRGAGTDTQYF. The chain combines TRBV6-1 with TRBJ2-3; the D call from TCRdb, TRBD2, cannot be confirmed without DNA. The CDR3 consists of 14 residues. The germline V gene has CDR1 MNHNS and CDR2 SASEGT.

The chain is built from TRBV7-9 and TRBJ2-1. Germline loops: CDR1 SEHNR, CDR2 FQNEAQ (reference sequence). This CDR3 has 14 amino acids. The CDR3 region is CASILAEAYNEQFF.

The chain carries TRBV5-1 and TRBJ1-4; TCRdb gives TRBD1 as the D gene, but with no DNA this cannot be confirmed. The germline CDR1 and CDR2 sequences are SGHRS and YFSETQ. The CDR3 length is 14 residues. The CDR3 reads CASSLWARGEKLFF.

V and J are TRBV11-2 and TRBJ2-2; TCRdb proposes TRBD2, but this gene call is untestable without DNA. CDR3 length: 18 residues. Germline V gene sequence: CDR1 SGHAT, CDR2 FQNNGV. The CDR3 spells CASSLGTSGRWRTGELFF. The full variable domain, completed using reference TRBV11-2 and TRBJ2-2, is EAGVAQSPRYKIIEKRQSVAFWCNPISGHATLYWYQQILGQGPKLLIQFQNNGVVDDSQLPKDRFSAERLKGVDSTLKIQPAKLEDSAVYLCASSLGTSGRWRTGELFFGEGSRLTVL.

The chain is built from TRBV3-1 and TRBJ2-5; checking the TCRdb D call of TRBD2 is not possible without DNA. The germline V gene encodes CDR1 LGHDT and CDR2 YNNKEL (reference sequence). This CDR3 has 16 amino acids. CDR3 protein: CASSPRLAGGLETQYF.

The chain joins TRBV14 to TRBJ2-7. CDR1 SGHDN and CDR2 FVKESK come from the germline V gene. The CDR3 loop spans 17 amino acids. The CDR3 reads CASSQEAEPYSASEQYF. The full variable domain, completed using reference TRBV14 and TRBJ2-7, is EAGVTQFPSHSVIEKGQTVTLRCDPISGHDNLYWYRRVMGKEIKFLLHFVKESKQDESGMPNNRFLAERTGGTYSTLKVQPAELEDSGVYFCASSQEAEPYSASEQYFGPGTRLTVT.

The chain is built from TRBV10-3 and TRBJ2-5; TCRdb's D gene call, TRBD2, goes unchecked for lack of DNA. The CDR3 contains 13 residues. Germline V gene lookup returns CDR1 ENHRY and CDR2 SYGVKD. The CDR3 loop reads CAISDSPQETQYF.

The chain links TRBV20-1 to TRBJ2-1; absent DNA, TCRdb's TRBD1 call cannot be checked. The CDR3 consists of 13 residues. Germline-derived CDR1 and CDR2 are DFQATT and SNEGSKA (reference sequence). This CDR3 is CSAWKGMKYEQFF.

The V gene is TRBV20-1, the J gene TRBJ1-2. The V gene's germline CDR1 is DFQATT and CDR2 SNEGSKA (reference sequence). This CDR3 contains 13 residues. The chain's CDR3 is CSATEGGIYGYTF.

V and J are TRBV12-3 or TRBV12-4 and TRBJ2-3; TCRdb's D call, TRBD2, is unchecked because there is no DNA. This CDR3 is built from 15 residues. The CDR3 loop is CASSSWREHTDTQYF.

The chain has TRBV5-5 and TRBJ2-2; the D gene TCRdb calls, TRBD2, cannot be checked with no DNA. The CDR3 is made up of 16 amino acids. Per the germline V gene, CDR1 is SGHKS and CDR2 is YYEKEE (reference sequence). CDR3 residues: CASSLGLAGLGGELFF.

This chain connects TRBV30 to TRBJ2-1; the TCRdb D gene call, TRBD2, has no DNA to confirm it. The V gene's germline CDR1 is GTSNPN and CDR2 SVGIG (reference sequence). This CDR3 spans 17 amino acids. The CDR3 region is CAWSVRTSGRAGNEQFF.